The 29 T cell receptor beta chains listed next were all sequenced from one sample in a study of cytomegalovirus exposure and HLA in healthy donors. Researchers ran the PCR with 60 Vbeta and 13 Jbeta primers. Sequenced by immunoSEQ multiplex PCR; TCRdb stores in-frame clones only, minus some. The sample consists of some 180,000 clones, just under 80% of them appearing once. Sequencing used PBMCs. All receptors derive from a female donor in good health and CMV-seronegative.

J is TRBJ2-6 and V is TRBV7-9; TRBD1 agrees at 10 bases. V shed 2 bases and J 2 bases; nucleotides not matched to a gene: 9. The length of the CDR3 is 19 residues. From germline, CDR1 is SEHNR and CDR2 FQNEAQ (reference sequence). CDR3 sequence: CASSLPGDRGRPGANVLTF. CDR3 nucleotides: TGTGCCAGCAGCTTACCGGGGGACAGGGGCAGACCTGGGGCCAACGTCCTGACTTTC.

V is TRBV11-1 and J is TRBJ2-5; 7 nucleotides match TRBD1. The ends lost 3 bases at V and 4 bases at J; junction bases unmatched: 2. This CDR3 region has 13 residues. The germline V gene encodes CDR1 SGHAT and CDR2 FQDESV (reference sequence). The CDR3 DNA reads TGTGCCAGCAGCTTTTCAGGGGGAGAGACCCAGTACTTC. The encoded protein is CASSFSGGETQYF.

This clone was seen once. The CDR3 bases are TGTGCCAGCAGCCCCGTGGGGGGGGGCGGAGCTTTCTTT. Its translation is CASSPVGGGGAFF. J is TRBJ1-1 and V is TRBV2; weak D call: TRBD1 (6 bases). Germline lookup yields CDR1 SNHLY and CDR2 FYNNEI. V was shortened by 6 bases and J by 10 bases, with 18 bases between the two germline ends. The CDR3 extends over 13 amino acids.

Notes on this clone: At one end, the junction sequence differs from germline, possibly due to a read error. The chain combines TRBV7-9 with TRBJ2-2; TRBD1 matches 8 bases. CDR1 is SEHNR, CDR2 FQNEAQ, per germline (reference sequence). CDR3 length: 15 residues. The CDR3 region has the DNA TGTTCCAGCAGCTTACCCGCGACAGGGGCCGGGGAGCTGTTTTTT. Translation: CSSSLPATGAGELFF.

This clone was seen only a few times. V usage is TRBV11-1 and J usage is TRBJ2-7, with TRBD2 identical over 11 bases. The CDR3 covers 18 residues. The germline gives CDR1 SGHAT, CDR2 FQDESV (reference sequence). V trimming: 3 bases; J trimming: 0 bases; junction bases outside the gene matches: 10. The CDR3 reads CASSLIPSGRFSSYEQYF. The CDR3 coding sequence is TGTGCCAGCAGCTTGATCCCTAGCGGGAGGTTTAGCTCCTACGAGCAGTACTTC. Full variable domain (remainder filled in from reference TRBV11-1 and TRBJ2-7): EAEVAQSPRYKITEKSQAVAFWCDPISGHATLYWYRQILGQGPELLVQFQDESVVDDSQLPKDRFSAERLKGVDSTLKIQPAELGDSAMYLCASSLIPSGRFSSYEQYFGPGTRLTVT.

V usage is TRBV10-3 and J usage is TRBJ1-4, with TRBD1 identical over 9 bases. V shed 6 bases, J shed 4 bases, and the junction held 9 bases outside the gene matches. This CDR3 has 16 residues. Germline-derived CDR1 and CDR2 are ENHRY and SYGVKD. The DNA of the CDR3 is TGTGCCATCAGGGCGTCGGGACAGGGTTATAATGAAAAACTGTTTTTT. This gives the protein CAIRASGQGYNEKLFF.

This clone was detected only a few times. This chain connects TRBV30 to TRBJ1-1, with D possibly being TRBD1 (5 bases). Trimming stripped 6 bases from V and 1 base from J, with 15 bases between. This CDR3 has 14 residues. Germline V CDR1 and CDR2: GTSNPN, SVGIG (reference sequence). Here the CDR3 reads CACPTDFTNTEAFF. As DNA, the CDR3 is TGTGCCTGCCCGACAGATTTTACGAACACTGAAGCTTTCTTT.

The chain combines TRBV30 with TRBJ2-7; weak D call: TRBD1 (6 bases). The V gene lost 7 bases and the J gene lost 2 bases, with 12 bases spanning the gap. Per the germline V gene, CDR1 is GTSNPN and CDR2 is SVGIG (reference sequence). CDR3 size: 12 residues. CDR3: CASRGRAYEQYF. The CDR3 DNA sequence: TGTGCCTCCAGGGGCAGGGCCTACGAGCAGTACTTC.

This clone was observed a few times. The rearrangement uses TRBV2 and TRBJ2-5; 10 bases fit TRBD2. With 7 bases clipped from V and 5 bases from J, the junction kept 7 bases outside the gene matches. Germline CDR1 is SNHLY and CDR2 is FYNNEI. CDR3 length: 14 amino acids. CDR3 in amino acids: CASTQRGGVETQYF. CDR3 bases: TGTGCCAGCACCCAGCGGGGGGGCGTGGAGACCCAGTACTTC.

This clone has a single count. This sequence joins TRBV7-2 and TRBJ1-1; 9 bases map to TRBD1. The CDR3 sequence is 14 residues long. Looked up from germline, CDR1 is SGHTA and CDR2 is FQGNSA. V lost 5 bases, J lost 5 bases, and 6 bases stayed unmatched. Here the CDR3 DNA reads TGTGCCAGCAGCCTTATACAGGGGGCGACTGAAGCTTTCTTT. It yields the protein CASSLIQGATEAFF.

The chain recombines TRBV11-3 with TRBJ1-3; no firm D call. Looked up from germline, CDR1 is SGHNT and CDR2 is YENEEA. V was pared by 4 bases and J by 1 base, with 5 bases between. This CDR3 region has 13 residues. CDR3 DNA sequence: TGTGCCAGCAGCTCCACATCTGGAAACACCATATATTTT. It codes for CASSSTSGNTIYF.

This chain uses TRBV2 with TRBJ2-1, with 7 bases that match TRBD2. The V gene end was trimmed by 4 bases and the J gene end by 6 bases; junction bases not matched to a gene: 12. This CDR3 spans 16 amino acids. In germline, CDR1 is SNHLY, CDR2 FYNNEI. Here the CDR3 reads CASSGGSGTPANEQFF. CDR3 nucleotides: TGTGCCAGCAGTGGCGGGAGCGGGACCCCAGCCAATGAGCAGTTCTTC. Combining the CDR3 with reference TRBV2 and TRBJ2-1 gives the whole variable domain EPEVTQTPSHQVTQMGQEVILRCVPISNHLYFYWYRQILGQKVEFLVSFYNNEISEKSEIFDDQFSVERPDGSNFTLKIRSTKLEDSAMYFCASSGGSGTPANEQFFGPGTRLTVL.

This clone showed up just a few times. The rearrangement joins TRBV27 to TRBJ2-7; a possible D gene is TRBD2 (5 bases). V lost 3 bases to trimming and J lost 5 bases, with 20 bases between them. CDR3 size: 16 residues. Germline lookup yields CDR1 MNHEY and CDR2 SMNVEV (reference sequence). CDR3: CASSFVKFGLPDEQYF. As DNA, the CDR3 is TGTGCCAGCAGTTTCGTGAAATTTGGACTTCCCGACGAGCAGTACTTC.

In nucleotides, the CDR3 is TGCGCCAGCAGCTTGGTTGGAGGGGCTCGGACCTACGAGCAGTACTTC. It specifies CASSLVGGARTYEQYF. The chain carries TRBV5-1 and TRBJ2-7; D possibly corresponds to TRBD2 (6 bases). V lost 0 bases and J 2 bases, leaving 15 bases between the germline ends. The CDR3 spans 16 residues. Germline V gene data show CDR1 as SGHRS and CDR2 as YFSETQ.

The V and J genes are TRBV6-5 and TRBJ2-1, with 8 bases that match TRBD2. CDR1 and CDR2 (germline): MNHEY, SVGAGI. This CDR3 region has 15 residues. Trimming at V came to 4 bases and at J to 4 bases, leaving 6 bases not matched to a gene. CDR3 sequence (DNA): TGTGCCAGCAGTTTACTAGCGGCAAGATACAATGAGCAGTTCTTC. The encoded protein is CASSLLAARYNEQFF.

DNA for the CDR3: TGTGCCAGCAGCTTAACCAGTGGGCAGTTCTTC. Its translation: CASSLTSGQFF. The J gene is TRBJ2-1, the V gene TRBV11-2, with D unclear. The CDR3 length is 11 residues. Germline values: CDR1 SGHAT, CDR2 FQNNGV. Trimming took off 2 bases at V and 12 bases at J, with 8 bases between the two ends.

The V call is TRBV18, the J call TRBJ2-1, with D perhaps TRBD2 (6 bases). Germline loops: CDR1 KGHSH, CDR2 LQKENI. This CDR3 is built from 14 residues. V was pared by 2 bases and J by 6 bases, with 11 bases between. This CDR3 reads CASSPTYGGNEQFF. The CDR3 DNA follows: TGTGCCAGCTCACCAACCTACGGGGGCAATGAGCAGTTCTTC. Filled out from reference TRBV18 and TRBJ2-1, the complete variable domain reads NAGVMQNPRHLVRRRGQEARLRCSPMKGHSHVYWYRQLPEEGLKFMVYLQKENIIDESGMPKERFSAEFPKEGPSILRIQQVVRGDSAAYFCASSPTYGGNEQFFGPGTRLTVL.

CDR3 sequence (DNA): TGTGCCAGTACCCTCAGGACTAGTCAGGGCTACAATGAGCAGTTCTTC. As protein: CASTLRTSQGYNEQFF. The chain joins TRBV19 to TRBJ2-1, with 7 bases aligning to TRBD2. This CDR3 contains 16 residues. The V and J ends lost 7 bases and 3 bases, in that order; junction bases with no gene match: 12. The germline V gene has CDR1 LNHDA and CDR2 SQIVND (reference sequence).

The J gene is TRBJ2-1, the V gene TRBV11-2, with D unclear. Germline loops: CDR1 SGHAT, CDR2 FQNNGV. V was clipped by 5 bases and J by 3 bases, with 8 bases between them. This CDR3 is built from 13 residues. This CDR3 is CASSANRYNEQFF. The CDR3 DNA sequence: TGTGCCAGCAGCGCGAACCGCTACAATGAGCAGTTCTTC.

V gene TRBV28 combines with J gene TRBJ1-6; weak D call: TRBD1 (5 bases). The CDR3 runs to 12 residues. V lost 5 bases and J lost 10, with 9 bases in between. The germline V gene encodes CDR1 MDHEN and CDR2 SYDVKM. CDR3 DNA: TGTGCCAGCAGTCGACAGTTGTCACCCCTCCACTTT. Its translation is CASSRQLSPLHF.

The rearrangement joins TRBV29-1 to TRBJ2-5; maybe TRBD2 (5 bases). Trimming took off 4 bases at V and 5 bases at J, with 11 bases between the two ends. Germline CDR1 and CDR2: SQVTM and ANQGSEA. CDR3 length equals 12 residues. CDR3 residues: CSVGLAMETQYF. For the CDR3, the DNA is TGCAGCGTTGGGCTAGCAATGGAGACCCAGTACTTC. The full variable domain, its missing parts supplied by reference TRBV29-1 and TRBJ2-5, is SAVISQKPSRDICQRGTSLTIQCQVDSQVTMMFWYRQQPGQSLTLIATANQGSEATYESGFVIDKFPISRPNLTFSTLTVSNMSPEDSSIYLCSVGLAMETQYFGPGTRLLVL.

The V and J genes are TRBV27 and TRBJ1-5; D is unresolved. Germline CDR1 reads MNHEY; CDR2 reads SMNVEV (reference sequence). The ends were cut back, 5 bases at V and 2 bases at J, with 13 bases in the middle. The CDR3 consists of 15 residues. Here the CDR3 DNA reads TGTGCCAGCAGTGCCCTCGGGGTACGCAATCAGCCCCAGCATTTT. It is translated as CASSALGVRNQPQHF.

V and J are TRBV10-3 and TRBJ1-4; 7 bases align to TRBD1. J gave up 3 bases and V 6 bases, and 7 bases lay outside the gene matches. The CDR3 spans 15 residues. Per germline, CDR1 ENHRY and CDR2 SYGVKD. The CDR3 loop reads CAISENRGSNEKLFF. The DNA for the CDR3 is TGTGCCATCAGCGAAAACAGGGGTTCTAATGAAAAACTGTTTTTT.

The V call is TRBV6-1, the J call TRBJ2-7; 7 bases align to TRBD1. Germline V CDR1 and CDR2: MNHNS, SASEGT. The trim removed 2 bases at V and 1 base at J, leaving 5 bases unmatched. This CDR3 region has 15 residues. The CDR3 spells CASSELRTGSYEQYF. For the CDR3, the DNA is TGTGCCAGCAGTGAATTAAGGACAGGATCCTACGAGCAGTACTTC.

V and J are TRBV15 and TRBJ2-5; unclear D gene. Germline V gives CDR1 LNHNV, CDR2 YYDKDF (reference sequence). The CDR3 is 12 residues long. V lost 4 bases and J 4 bases, leaving 7 bases between the germline ends. CDR3 protein: CATSTRLETQYF. The CDR3 region has the DNA TGTGCCACCAGCACTCGACTAGAGACCCAGTACTTC.

The rearrangement uses TRBV2 and TRBJ1-6, with no clear D. Germline CDR1 and CDR2: SNHLY and FYNNEI. V dropped 11 bases and J dropped 9 bases, with 20 bases sitting between them. The CDR3 totals 14 residues. The CDR3 DNA reads TGTGCCGCGAGGACGGACCCGGCGGGTTCACCCCTCCACTTT. Translated, it gives CAARTDPAGSPLHF.

To note about this clone: One end of the junction varies from germline; a read error may be responsible. The V gene is TRBV7-9, the J gene TRBJ1-1; D remains unclear. CDR1 is SEHNR and CDR2 is FQNEAQ in the germline V gene (reference sequence). The CDR3 runs to 15 residues. The CDR3 sequence is CSSSLLIGSDTEAFF. The CDR3 DNA is TGTTCCAGCAGCTTACTTATCGGGTCGGACACTGAAGCTTTCTTT.

The chain combines TRBV7-2 with TRBJ1-5, with 7 bases identical to TRBD1. Germline CDR1 SGHTA, CDR2 FQGNSA. The CDR3 has 14 residues. Trimming cost V 6 bases and J 6 bases; bases outside gene matches: 8. The CDR3 DNA reads as TGTGCCAGCAGAACGACAGGGTCCGGTCAGCCCCAGCATTTT. Its protein is CASRTTGSGQPQHF.

The chain joins TRBV18 to TRBJ1-1; D remains ambiguous. Germline values: CDR1 KGHSH, CDR2 LQKENI. The CDR3 is 14 residues long. Trimming took 2 bases from V and 1 from J, leaving 8 bases between them. CDR3 protein: CASSPILQNTEAFF. Written as DNA, the CDR3 is TGTGCCAGCTCACCAATCTTACAGAACACTGAAGCTTTCTTT.